Described below is a single TCR beta chain sequence and its context. The table came from immunoSEQ multiplex PCR; TCRdb's copy has only in-frame clones and leaves some out. The data show 400,000 to 450,000 clones, more than 80% seen once. The data originate from a study of blood T cell repertoires in COVID-19. This CDR3 is 14 amino acids long. Trimming removed 6 bases from V and 5 bases from J; junction bases left unmatched: 6. Per germline, CDR1 SNHLY and CDR2 FYNNEI. The chain employs TRBV2 and TRBJ1-4, with TRBD1 identical over 7 bases. Specimen: peripheral blood. This clonotype was obtained from a woman aged 25 to 39 with active or convalescent COVID-19. The CDR3 coding sequence is TGTGCCAGCAGCCGCGGACAGGAGAATGAAAAACTGTTTTTT. Its protein product is CASSRGQENEKLFF.